Each of the 8 T cell receptor beta chains below was sequenced from the same sample in a study of shared clonotypes between healthy human individuals. The protocol was immunoSEQ multiplex PCR, while the TCRdb copy is restricted to in-frame clones and leaves out a portion. The data hold 550,000 to 600,000 clones, with just over 75% observed a single time. Sequencing was performed on PBMCs. All receptors come from a woman aged 40 to 55 in good health. Some clones in this sample may be carry-over from other donors' samples.

The V call is TRBV30, the J call TRBJ1-5; TRBD1 might be the D (6 bases). The V and J ends lost 1 base and 7 bases respectively, with 14 bases between them. This CDR3 has 14 amino acids. The germline V gene encodes CDR1 GTSNPN and CDR2 SVGIG (reference sequence). The CDR3: CAWSAGGGGQPQHF. CDR3 nucleotide sequence: TGTGCCTGGAGTGCCGGTGGGGGCGGGCAGCCCCAGCATTTT.

This chain links TRBV29-1 with TRBJ2-7; D gene ambiguous. Germline loops: CDR1 SQVTM, CDR2 ANQGSEA. Trimming pared 0 bases from V and 6 bases from J, leaving 30 bases between. The CDR3 covers 19 residues. The CDR3 DNA follows: TGCAGCGTTGAAGATCTTGAAGGTGAGTTTGGGCTCGATACCAGCGAGCAGTACTTC. It specifies CSVEDLEGEFGLDTSEQYF.

V usage is TRBV18 and J usage is TRBJ1-4, with 7 bases aligning to TRBD1. This CDR3 is 17 amino acids long. J gave up 6 bases and V 4 bases, and 14 bases lay outside the gene matches. Per the germline V gene, CDR1 is KGHSH and CDR2 is LQKENI. The chain's CDR3 is CASSRTGLQVGDEKLFF. CDR3 sequence (DNA): TGTGCCAGCTCACGGACAGGACTCCAAGTTGGGGATGAAAAACTGTTTTTT.

To note about this clone: Given a far larger clone just one base away, this is likely a sequencing read error. Here the CDR3 omits its conserved ending phenylalanine or tryptophan, so a read error is the likely source. The chain links TRBV30 to TRBJ1-1; the D gene is possibly TRBD1 (5 bases). In germline, CDR1 is GTSNPN, CDR2 SVGIG (reference sequence). The V end lost 2 bases, the J end lost 1 base, and 17 bases lay between the germline ends. This CDR3 has 16 residues. CDR3 residues: CAWSNSRVRPNTEAFL. For the CDR3, the DNA is TGTGCCTGGAGTAATTCCAGGGTTAGGCCGAACACTGAAGCTTTCCTT.

V gene TRBV27 combines with J gene TRBJ2-5; no clear D gene. V was trimmed by 3 bases and J by 6 bases, leaving 2 bases between them. Germline assignment: CDR1 MNHEY and CDR2 SMNVEV (reference sequence). The CDR3 is 10 amino acids. As DNA, the CDR3 is TGTGCCAGCAGTTTTAAGACCCAGTACTTC. Its protein product is CASSFKTQYF.

The J gene is TRBJ2-3, the V gene TRBV5-4, with TRBD2 matching 10 bases. CDR3 length: 17 amino acids. V shed 3 bases and J 0 bases; nucleotides not matched to a gene: 7. Germline V gene data show CDR1 as SGHNT and CDR2 as YYREEE (reference sequence). CDR3 in DNA: TGTGCCAGCAGCTGGACTAGCGGACATGCTAGCACAGATACGCAGTATTTT. As protein: CASSWTSGHASTDTQYF.

This rearrangement joins TRBV10-2 to TRBJ2-7, with D perhaps assigned TRBD1 or TRBD2 (5 bases each). Germline assignment: CDR1 WSHSY and CDR2 SAAADI. Trimming removed 8 bases from V and 2 bases from J, with 19 bases in between. CDR3 length equals 15 residues. The CDR3, as DNA: TGCGCCAGCCTAGCCGGGGCGGATAGCCCCTACGAGCAGTACTTC. The encoded protein is CASLAGADSPYEQYF.

This sequence joins TRBV6-4 and TRBJ2-7; D is uncertain. The CDR3 has 10 amino acids. The germline V and J ends were trimmed by 7 bases and 4 bases, with 5 bases remaining between them. Germline V gene lookup returns CDR1 MRHNA and CDR2 SNTAGT. CDR3 loop: CASIVYEQYF. DNA of the CDR3: TGTGCCAGCATAGTGTACGAGCAGTACTTC.